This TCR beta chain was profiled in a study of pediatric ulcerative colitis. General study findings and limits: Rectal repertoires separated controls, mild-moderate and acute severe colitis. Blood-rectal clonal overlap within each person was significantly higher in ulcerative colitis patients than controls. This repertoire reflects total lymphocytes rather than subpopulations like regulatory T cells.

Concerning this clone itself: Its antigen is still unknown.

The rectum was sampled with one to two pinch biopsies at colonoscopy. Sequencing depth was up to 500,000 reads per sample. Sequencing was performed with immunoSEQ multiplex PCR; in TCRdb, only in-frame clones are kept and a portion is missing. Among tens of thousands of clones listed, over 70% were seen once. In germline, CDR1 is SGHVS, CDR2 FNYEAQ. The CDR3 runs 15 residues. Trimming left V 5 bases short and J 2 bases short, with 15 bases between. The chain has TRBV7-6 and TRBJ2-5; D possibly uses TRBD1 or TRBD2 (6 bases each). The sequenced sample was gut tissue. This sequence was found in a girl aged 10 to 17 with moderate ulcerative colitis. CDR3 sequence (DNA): TGTGCCAGCAGCCCAGGAGGGGGAAGGCAAGAGACCCAGTACTTC. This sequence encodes CASSPGGGRQETQYF.